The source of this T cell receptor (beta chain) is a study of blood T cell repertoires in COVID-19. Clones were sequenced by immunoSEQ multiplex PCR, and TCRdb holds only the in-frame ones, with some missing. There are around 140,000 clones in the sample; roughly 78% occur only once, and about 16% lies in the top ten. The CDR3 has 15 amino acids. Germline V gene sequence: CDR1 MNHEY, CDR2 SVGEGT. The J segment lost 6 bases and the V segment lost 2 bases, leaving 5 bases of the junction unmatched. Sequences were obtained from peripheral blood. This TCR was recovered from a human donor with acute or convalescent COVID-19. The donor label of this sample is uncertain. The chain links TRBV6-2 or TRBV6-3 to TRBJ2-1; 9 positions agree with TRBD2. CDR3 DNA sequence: TGTGCCAGCAGTTACAGGACTAGCGCCGGCAATGAGCAGTTCTTC. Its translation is CASSYRTSAGNEQFF.